This passage covers 18 T cell receptor beta chains from one sample sequenced in a study of blood T cells in healthy people across ages. Together with a sample-barcoded 5' primer, a J-beta primer mix was included in a second PCR lasting about 7 to 11 cycles. TCRdb ran MiXCR on the 5' RACE reads and lists one entry per CDR3 protein. The data show some 710,000 distinct CDR3 sequences, with over 20% seen just once and about 20% held by the top ten. Sequencing was done on a sample of blood. The receptors stem from a man aged 70 or older in good health.

This sequence joins TRBV3-1 and TRBJ2-5, with 9 bases that match TRBD1. Germline-derived CDR1 and CDR2 are LGHDT and YNNKEL (reference sequence). The J segment lost 4 bases and the V segment lost 1 base, leaving 1 base of the junction unmatched. This CDR3 is 14 amino acids long. The CDR3 DNA sequence: TGTGCCAGCAGCCAAGCGGACAGGGGAGAGACCCAGTACTTC. It specifies CASSQADRGETQYF.

This clonotype turned up a few times. The chain joins TRBV14 to TRBJ2-5, with 8 bases fitting TRBD2. The J call may be incorrect, as the DNA end agrees better with TRBJ2-1. CDR3 length equals 15 residues. Germline CDR1 reads SGHDN; CDR2 reads FVKESK. The chain's CDR3 is CASSQSPPGGPHQFF. The CDR3, as DNA: TGTGCCAGCAGCCAATCCCCACCGGGAGGGCCTCATCAGTTCTTC.

This clonotype came up many times. This chain uses TRBV20-1 with TRBJ1-1, with D possibly being TRBD1 (5 bases). Between the trimmed V and J ends, which lost 1 base and 2 bases, there was a span of 11 bases. The CDR3 covers 14 residues. Germline assignment: CDR1 DFQATT and CDR2 SNEGSKA (reference sequence). CDR3 nucleotide sequence: TGCAGTGCTAGAGGGGGACCGAGCAACACTGAAGCTTTCTTT. It is translated as CSARGGPSNTEAFF.

This sequence joins TRBV29-1 and TRBJ2-7, with unresolved D. The V end was cut by 5 bases, the J end by 7 bases, with 15 bases between. CDR3 length equals 12 residues. Germline assignment: CDR1 SQVTM and CDR2 ANQGSEA. The CDR3: CSVRHKGWEQYF. The CDR3 nucleotides read TGCAGCGTTCGCCACAAGGGTTGGGAGCAGTACTTC.

This chain links TRBV5-1 with TRBJ2-2; D may be TRBD2 (6 bases). The CDR3 is 16 amino acids. Per germline, CDR1 SGHRS and CDR2 YFSETQ. V was shortened by 0 bases and J by 1 base, with 10 bases between the two germline ends. The DNA for the CDR3 is TGCGCCAGCAGCTTGGCCGGAGCGGGGAACACCGGGGAGCTGTTTTTT. This gives the protein CASSLAGAGNTGELFF.

The rearrangement joins TRBV11-2 to TRBJ2-3; D not resolved. The CDR3 totals 12 residues. Germline V lookup: CDR1 SGHAT, CDR2 FQNNGV. V was trimmed by 5 bases and J by 7 bases, leaving 10 bases between them. CDR3 DNA: TGTGCCAGCAGCCCTACGGTAAATACGCAGTATTTT. Translating it yields CASSPTVNTQYF.

The rearrangement joins TRBV6-6 to TRBJ2-5, with 7 nucleotides matching TRBD2. With V trimmed by 3 bases and J by 3 bases, 1 base remained unmatched. Germline V lookup: CDR1 MNHNY, CDR2 SVGAGI (reference sequence). CDR3 size: 13 residues. CDR3 amino acids: CASSYLAEETQYF. CDR3 sequence (DNA): TGTGCCAGCAGTTATCTAGCGGAAGAGACCCAGTACTTC.

This clonotype was recorded many times. The CDR3 nucleotides are TGTGCCAGCAGTGATCGACTAGCGGGCAACTACAATGAGCAGTTCTTC. Protein sequence: CASSDRLAGNYNEQFF. This rearrangement joins TRBV6-1 to TRBJ2-1, with 10 bases aligning to TRBD2. This CDR3 comprises 16 residues. Losses at the gene ends were 3 bases for V and 3 bases for J; bases not matched to a gene: 5. Germline V gene data show CDR1 as MNHNS and CDR2 as SASEGT.

This clonotype has more than one count but fewer than ten. This rearrangement joins TRBV27 to TRBJ2-3, with a weak D call TRBD1 (5 bases). Germline-derived CDR1 and CDR2 are MNHEY and SMNVEV (reference sequence). This CDR3 spans 18 amino acids. V lost 6 bases to trimming and J lost 6 bases, with 28 bases between them. The CDR3 sequence: CASSLRVFWGKGGDTQYF. The CDR3 DNA reads TGTGCCAGCAGCCTCAGGGTTTTTTGGGGCAAGGGTGGGGATACGCAGTATTTT.

The CDR3 region has the DNA TGCGCCAGCAGCCCTCGACAGAATTTATTGAACACTGAAGCTTTCTTT. It encodes CASSPRQNLLNTEAFF. The rearrangement uses TRBV5-1 and TRBJ1-1; a weak D match, TRBD1 (5 bases). Trimming shortened V by 4 bases and J by 0 bases, and 16 bases separated the two germline ends. This CDR3 is 16 amino acids long. Germline V lookup: CDR1 SGHRS, CDR2 YFSETQ.

The J gene is TRBJ2-2, the V gene TRBV7-9; TRBD1 agrees at 7 bases. CDR3 length: 15 amino acids. Trimming at V came to 7 bases and at J to 2 bases, leaving 7 bases not matched to a gene. Per the germline V gene, CDR1 is SEHNR and CDR2 is FQNEAQ (reference sequence). CDR3 sequence (DNA): TGTGCCAGCAACCCCGGGGACAGCAACACCGGGGAGCTGTTTTTT. This codes for CASNPGDSNTGELFF.

The DNA for the CDR3 is TGTGCCAGCAGTTACTCCACTAGGGCGCAGTATTTT. Translating it yields CASSYSTRAQYF. The J gene is TRBJ2-3, the V gene TRBV6-2 or TRBV6-3; D possibly corresponds to TRBD2 (5 bases). Germline CDR1 MNHEY, CDR2 SVGEGT. The CDR3 is made up of 12 amino acids. The V gene lost 0 bases and the J gene lost 10 bases, with 8 bases spanning the gap.

The V gene is TRBV18, the J gene TRBJ1-1, with D possibly being TRBD1 (5 bases). Trimming stripped 6 bases from V and 11 bases from J, with 19 bases between. Germline-derived CDR1 and CDR2 are KGHSH and LQKENI. This CDR3 has 13 residues. CDR3 DNA: TGTGCCAGCTCTGAACTCCAGGGCCGTGGGGCTTTCTTT. The encoded protein is CASSELQGRGAFF.

This clonotype was seen more than once but under ten times. V usage is TRBV7-9 and J usage is TRBJ1-2; D is unresolved. V was cut by 5 bases and J by 4 bases, with 14 bases left in between. The germline gives CDR1 SEHNR, CDR2 FQNEAQ (reference sequence). The CDR3 is 14 residues long. The CDR3 spells CASSPGAGPYGYTF. The DNA for the CDR3 is TGTGCCAGCAGCCCTGGCGCGGGTCCCTATGGCTACACCTTC.

The chain recombines TRBV20-1 with TRBJ1-4; 7 nucleotides agree with TRBD1. The CDR3 is made up of 13 amino acids. J lost 9 bases, V lost 6 bases, and 10 bases had no gene match. Germline CDR1 DFQATT, CDR2 SNEGSKA (reference sequence). The CDR3 DNA reads as TGCAGTGCCCCGCGGCAGGGGGGGAAAAAACTGTTTTTT. Residues: CSAPRQGGKKLFF.

This clonotype was counted many times. The rearrangement links TRBV5-1 to TRBJ2-1; 9 bases agree with TRBD1. With 4 bases clipped from V and 4 bases from J, the junction kept 6 bases outside the gene matches. CDR1 and CDR2 (germline): SGHRS, YFSETQ. This CDR3 is built from 15 residues. CDR3 DNA sequence: TGCGCCAGCAGCGCGGAGGGACAGGGATACAATGAGCAGTTCTTC. Protein sequence: CASSAEGQGYNEQFF.

V and J are TRBV6-1 and TRBJ1-6, with D perhaps TRBD1 (5 bases). The CDR3 is made up of 15 amino acids. Germline assignment: CDR1 MNHNS and CDR2 SASEGT. The V gene lost 6 bases and the J gene lost 5 bases, with 14 bases spanning the gap. CDR3 loop: CASRDPGRHNSPLHF. CDR3 nucleotides: TGTGCCAGCAGAGATCCGGGACGACATAATTCACCCCTCCACTTT.

V usage is TRBV29-1 and J usage is TRBJ2-7, with D tentatively TRBD1 (6 bases). Trimming removed 7 bases from V and 0 bases from J, with 16 bases in between. This CDR3 spans 14 amino acids. The germline V gene encodes CDR1 SQVTM and CDR2 ANQGSEA. CDR3 nucleotide sequence: TGCAGCGCCCCAGGGACAAAGAGCTCCTACGAGCAGTACTTC. Protein sequence: CSAPGTKSSYEQYF.